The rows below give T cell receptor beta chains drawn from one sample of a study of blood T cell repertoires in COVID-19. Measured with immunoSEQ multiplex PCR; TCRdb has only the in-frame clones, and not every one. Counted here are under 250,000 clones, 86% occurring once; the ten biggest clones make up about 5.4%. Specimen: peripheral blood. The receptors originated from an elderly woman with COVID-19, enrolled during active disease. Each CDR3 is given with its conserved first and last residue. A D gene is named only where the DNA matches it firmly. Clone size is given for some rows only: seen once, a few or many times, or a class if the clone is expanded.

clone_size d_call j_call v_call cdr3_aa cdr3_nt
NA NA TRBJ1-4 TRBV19 CASGTQGINEKLFF TGTGCCAGCGGAACCCAGGGGATCAATGAAAAACTGTTTTTT
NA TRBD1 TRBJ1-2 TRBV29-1 CSVGTGGTVIPDTF TGCAGCGTCGGGACAGGAGGGACAGTAATTCCCGACACCTTC
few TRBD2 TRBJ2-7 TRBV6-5 CASSPLAGGYEQYF TGTGCCAGCAGTCCACTAGCGGGGGGTTACGAGCAGTACTTC
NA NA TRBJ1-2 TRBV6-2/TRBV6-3 CASSDPQGKYGYTF TGTGCCAGCAGTGACCCTCAGGGAAAGTATGGCTACACCTTC
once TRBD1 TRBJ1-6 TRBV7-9 CASSTVSGGPYNSPLHF TGTGCCAGCAGCACTGTCTCAGGGGGGCCCTATAATTCACCCCTCCACTTT
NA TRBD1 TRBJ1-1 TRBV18 CASSLWDRGNEAFF TGTGCCAGCTCACTATGGGACAGGGGGAATGAAGCTTTCTTT
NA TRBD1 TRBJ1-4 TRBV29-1 CSVGDRGGVFF TGCAGCGTCGGGGACAGGGGAGGAGTGTTTTTT
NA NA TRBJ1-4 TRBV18 CASSQDSEEKLFF TGTGCCAGCTCACAGGACAGTGAGGAAAAACTGTTTTTT
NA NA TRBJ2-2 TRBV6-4 CASSRGAGELFF TGTGCCAGCAGTAGGGGTGCCGGGGAGCTGTTTTTT
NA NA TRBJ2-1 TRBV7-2 CASSLARGTYNEQFF TGTGCCAGCAGCTTAGCGAGAGGAACTTACAATGAGCAGTTCTTC